This TCR beta chain was retrieved from a study of blood T cells in healthy people across ages. The CDR3 is made up of 12 amino acids. The germline V gene has CDR1 MNHEY and CDR2 SVGEGT. With 0 bases removed from V and 8 bases from J, the gap between germline ends came to 5 bases. There are many counts of this clonotype. Next came a second PCR, run for about 7 to 11 cycles, which used a sample-barcoded 5' primer along with a J-beta primer mix. Each cDNA molecule received a tag from a template-switch adaptor that had 12 random nucleotides. One entry per CDR3 protein, called by TCRdb with MiXCR from the 5' RACE reads. The data contain hundreds of thousands of distinct CDR3 sequences, about 59% of them singletons.

The specimen sequenced was blood. The source is a man aged 30 to 39 in good health. V gene TRBV6-2 or TRBV6-3 combines with J gene TRBJ2-1; D unresolved. Written as DNA, the CDR3 is TGTGCCAGCAGTTACTCGAGGCATGAGCAGTTCTTC. Protein product: CASSYSRHEQFF.